Listed below are T cell receptor beta chains from one sample, sequenced in a study of blood T cell repertoires in COVID-19. Data came from immunoSEQ multiplex PCR; TCRdb stores just in-frame clones and leaves some out. The table has more than 75,000 clones, approximately 86% seen once. Sample: peripheral blood. The receptor set was obtained from a man older than 75 with active or convalescent COVID-19. The CDR3 runs from the conserved cysteine through the conserved F or W. The D gene is left open where the match is weak. Clone size, where shown, is once, few, many, or a class for clones that have expanded.

NA TRBD2 TRBJ2-3 TRBV6-2/TRBV6-3 CASSLGLAGGTSTDTQYF TGTGCCAGCAGTTTGGGACTAGCGGGAGGAACTAGCACAGATACGCAGTATTTT
NA TRBD2 TRBJ2-7 TRBV5-4 CASSLLSGSRYEQYF TGTGCCAGCAGCTTGTTGAGCGGGAGTCGATACGAGCAGTACTTC
NA NA TRBJ1-2 TRBV6-6 CASSFRETHGYTF TGTGCCAGCAGTTTTAGGGAGACCCATGGCTACACCTTC
NA NA TRBJ2-5 TRBV11-2 CASSLGGTETQYF TGTGCCAGCAGCTTAGGCGGGACGGAGACCCAGTACTTC
many TRBD1 TRBJ1-5 TRBV2 CASTKQGAHGNQPQHF TGTGCCAGCACCAAACAGGGGGCGCACGGCAATCAGCCCCAGCATTTT
NA NA TRBJ1-5 TRBV6-5 CASSGGTYQPQHF TGTGCCAGCAGCGGGGGGACCTATCAGCCCCAGCATTTT
once NA TRBJ2-3 TRBV7-2 CASSLQPGLGTDTQYF TGTGCCAGCAGCTTACAACCAGGGCTAGGCACAGATACGCAGTATTTT
NA TRBD2 TRBJ2-7 TRBV19 CATRRSSGSIKDEQYF TGTGCCACCCGCAGGAGTAGCGGGAGTATTAAGGACGAGCAGTACTTC
NA NA TRBJ1-6 TRBV28 CASSLGSSYNSPLHF TGTGCCAGCAGCCTGGGGAGCTCCTATAATTCACCCCTCCACTTT
NA TRBD2 TRBJ2-3 TRBV9 CASSFGTSPDTQYF TGTGCCAGCAGCTTCGGGACTAGCCCAGATACGCAGTATTTT
NA TRBD2 TRBJ2-3 TRBV5-1 CASSHTSGRAGDTQYF TGCGCCAGCAGCCACACTAGCGGGAGGGCCGGAGATACGCAGTATTTT
once TRBD2 TRBJ2-3 TRBV3-1/TRBV3-2 CASSLQPGLSTDTQYF TGTGCCAGCAGCCTTCAGCCGGGACTATCCACAGATACGCAGTATTTT
NA NA TRBJ2-3 TRBV7-2 CASSERTITTNTDTQYF TGTGCCAGCAGCGAACGAACAATTACAACTAACACAGATACGCAGTATTTT